There are a few counts of the clone carrying this TCR beta chain. The data were obtained in a study of blood T cell repertoires in COVID-19. Turning to the study itself: There were acute and convalescent COVID-19 samples, and they came from the United States, Italy and Spain. The analysed material was cDNA or gDNA that came from T cells, B-cell-depleted T cells, or PBMCs.

Germline V gene sequence: CDR1 MNHEY, CDR2 SVGAGI. There are 15 residues in the CDR3. The V gene end was trimmed by 4 bases and the J gene end by 7 bases; junction bases not matched to a gene: 5. The data were produced by immunoSEQ multiplex PCR, yet TCRdb's version contains in-frame clones alone and is incomplete. This sample yields some 110,000 clones, of which roughly four fifths are seen a single time; 5.5% to 7.5% belongs to the top ten. Sequenced: peripheral blood. The sequence was obtained from a man older than 75 with COVID-19, enrolled during active disease. The rearrangement joins TRBV6-5 to TRBJ2-3, with TRBD2 matching 13 bases. The CDR3, as DNA: TGTGCCAGCAGTTCCGGGACTAGCGGGGCATATACGCAGTATTTT. Translation gives CASSSGTSGAYTQYF.